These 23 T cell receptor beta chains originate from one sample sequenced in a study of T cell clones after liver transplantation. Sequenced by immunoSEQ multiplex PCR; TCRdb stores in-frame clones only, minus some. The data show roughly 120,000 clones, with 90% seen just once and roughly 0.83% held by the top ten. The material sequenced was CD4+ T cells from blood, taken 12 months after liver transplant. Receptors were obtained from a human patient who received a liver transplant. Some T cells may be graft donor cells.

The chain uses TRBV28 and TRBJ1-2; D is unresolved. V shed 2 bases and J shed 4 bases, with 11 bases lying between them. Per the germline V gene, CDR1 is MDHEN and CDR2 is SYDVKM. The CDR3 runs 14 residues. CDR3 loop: CASSLPGSAYGYTF. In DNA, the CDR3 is TGTGCCAGCAGTTTACCGGGGTCGGCCTATGGCTACACCTTC.

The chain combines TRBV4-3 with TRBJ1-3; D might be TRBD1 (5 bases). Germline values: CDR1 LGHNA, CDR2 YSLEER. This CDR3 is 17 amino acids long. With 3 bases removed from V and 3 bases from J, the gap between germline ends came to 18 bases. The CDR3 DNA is TGCGCCAGCAGCCACGGGATGGGTGGGGACCGTGGAAACACCATATATTTT. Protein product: CASSHGMGGDRGNTIYF.

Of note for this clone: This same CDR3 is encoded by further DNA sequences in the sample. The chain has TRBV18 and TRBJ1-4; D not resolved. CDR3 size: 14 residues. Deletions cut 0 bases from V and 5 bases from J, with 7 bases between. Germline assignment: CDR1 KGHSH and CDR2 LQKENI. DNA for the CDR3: TGTGCCAGCTCACCACCGGGTACCAATGAAAAACTGTTTTTT. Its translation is CASSPPGTNEKLFF.

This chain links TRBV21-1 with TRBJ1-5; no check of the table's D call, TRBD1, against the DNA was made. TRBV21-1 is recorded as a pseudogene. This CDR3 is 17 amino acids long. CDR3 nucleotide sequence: TGTGCCAGCAGCAAAGGCCCGGCGACAAATAGCAATCAGCCCCAGCATTTT. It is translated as CASSKGPATNSNQPQHF.

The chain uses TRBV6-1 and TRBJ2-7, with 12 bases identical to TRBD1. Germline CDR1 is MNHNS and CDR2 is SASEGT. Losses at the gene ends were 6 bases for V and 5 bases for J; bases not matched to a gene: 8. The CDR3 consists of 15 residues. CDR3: CASRRPGQGANEQYF. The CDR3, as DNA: TGTGCCAGCAGGCGACCGGGACAGGGGGCCAACGAGCAGTACTTC.

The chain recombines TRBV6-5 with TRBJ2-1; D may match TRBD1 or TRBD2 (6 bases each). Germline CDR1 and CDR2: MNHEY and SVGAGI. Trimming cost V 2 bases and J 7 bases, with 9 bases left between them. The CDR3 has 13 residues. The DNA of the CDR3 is TGTGCCAGCAGTTACACAGGGAGGAATGAGCAGTTCTTC. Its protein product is CASSYTGRNEQFF.

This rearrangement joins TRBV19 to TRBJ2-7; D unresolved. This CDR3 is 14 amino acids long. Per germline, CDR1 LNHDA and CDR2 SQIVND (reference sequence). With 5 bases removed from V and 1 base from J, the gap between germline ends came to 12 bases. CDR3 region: CASSQLPGSYEQYF. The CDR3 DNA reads TGTGCCAGTAGTCAGCTACCGGGTTCCTACGAGCAGTACTTC.

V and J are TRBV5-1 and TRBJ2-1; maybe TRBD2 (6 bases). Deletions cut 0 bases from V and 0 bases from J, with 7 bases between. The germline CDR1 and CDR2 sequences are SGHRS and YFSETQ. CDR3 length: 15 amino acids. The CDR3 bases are TGCGCCAGCAGCTTGGACGGGAGCTCCTACAATGAGCAGTTCTTC. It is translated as CASSLDGSSYNEQFF.

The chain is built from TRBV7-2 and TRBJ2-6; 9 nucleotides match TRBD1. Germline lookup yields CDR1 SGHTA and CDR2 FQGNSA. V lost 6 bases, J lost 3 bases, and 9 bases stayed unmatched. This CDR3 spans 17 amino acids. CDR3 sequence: CASSRRTGAVGANVLTF. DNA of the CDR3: TGTGCCAGCAGTCGCCGGACAGGGGCTGTTGGGGCCAACGTCCTGACTTTC. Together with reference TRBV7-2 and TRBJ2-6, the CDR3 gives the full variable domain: GAGVSQSPSNKVTEKGKDVELRCDPISGHTALYWYRQSLGQGLEFLIYFQGNSAPDKSGLPSDRFSAERTGGSVSTLTIQRTQQEDSAVYLCASSRRTGAVGANVLTFGAGSRLTVL.

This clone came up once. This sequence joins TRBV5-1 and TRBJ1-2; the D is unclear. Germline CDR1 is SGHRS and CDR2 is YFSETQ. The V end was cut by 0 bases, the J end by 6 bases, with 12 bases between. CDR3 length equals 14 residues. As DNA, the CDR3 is TGCGCCAGCAGCTTGGGGGCGCTCCCGAATGGCTACACCTTC. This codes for CASSLGALPNGYTF.

The CDR3 is CASRQSNGRSPGETQYF. The CDR3 nucleotides read TGTGCCAGCAGGCAAAGCAACGGCAGGTCTCCTGGGGAGACCCAGTACTTC. The chain uses TRBV7-2 and TRBJ2-5; D not certain. Looked up from germline, CDR1 is SGHTA and CDR2 is FQGNSA. This CDR3 region has 17 residues. Deletions cut 6 bases from V and 5 bases from J, with 25 bases between.

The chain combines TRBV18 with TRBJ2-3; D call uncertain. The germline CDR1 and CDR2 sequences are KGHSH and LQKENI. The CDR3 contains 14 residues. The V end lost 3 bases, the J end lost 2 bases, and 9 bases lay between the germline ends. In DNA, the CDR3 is TGTGCCAGCTCACCGGCTTCCTCCACAGATACGCAGTATTTT. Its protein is CASSPASSTDTQYF.

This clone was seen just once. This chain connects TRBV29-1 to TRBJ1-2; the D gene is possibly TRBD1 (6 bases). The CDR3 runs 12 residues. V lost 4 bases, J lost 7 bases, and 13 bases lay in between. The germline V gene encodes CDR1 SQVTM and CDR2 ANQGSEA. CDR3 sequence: CSVVEGVSGYTF. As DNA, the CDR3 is TGCAGCGTTGTAGAGGGGGTGAGTGGCTACACCTTC.

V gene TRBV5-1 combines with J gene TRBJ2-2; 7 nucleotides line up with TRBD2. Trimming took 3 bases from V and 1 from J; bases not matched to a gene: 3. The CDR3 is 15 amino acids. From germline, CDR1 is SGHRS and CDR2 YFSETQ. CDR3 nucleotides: TGCGCCAGCAGCTCCCAGCGGGGGAACACCGGGGAGCTGTTTTTT. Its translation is CASSSQRGNTGELFF. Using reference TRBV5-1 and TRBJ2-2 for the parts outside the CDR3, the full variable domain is KAGVTQTPRYLIKTRGQQVTLSCSPISGHRSVSWYQQTPGQGLQFLFEYFSETQRNKGNFPGRFSGRQFSNSRSEMNVSTLELGDSALYLCASSSQRGNTGELFFGEGSRLTVL.

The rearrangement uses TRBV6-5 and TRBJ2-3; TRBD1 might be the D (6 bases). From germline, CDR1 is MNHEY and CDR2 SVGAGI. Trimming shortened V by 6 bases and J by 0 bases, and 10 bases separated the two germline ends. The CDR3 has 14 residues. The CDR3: CASRMTGSTDTQYF. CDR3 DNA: TGTGCCAGCAGGATGACAGGCAGCACAGATACGCAGTATTTT.

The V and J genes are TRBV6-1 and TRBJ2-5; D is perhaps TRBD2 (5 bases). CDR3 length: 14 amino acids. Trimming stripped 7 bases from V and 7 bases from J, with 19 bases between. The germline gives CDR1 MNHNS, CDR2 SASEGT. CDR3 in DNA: TGTGCCAGCACCACCGACCTCGGGATTTCGACCCAGTACTTC. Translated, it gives CASTTDLGISTQYF.

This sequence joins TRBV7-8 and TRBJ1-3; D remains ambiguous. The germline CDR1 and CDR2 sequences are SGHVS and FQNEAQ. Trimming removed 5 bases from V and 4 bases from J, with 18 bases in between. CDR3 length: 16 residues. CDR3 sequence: CASSQPGGRVGNTIYF. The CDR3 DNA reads TGTGCCAGCAGCCAACCGGGAGGGAGAGTGGGAAACACCATATATTTT.

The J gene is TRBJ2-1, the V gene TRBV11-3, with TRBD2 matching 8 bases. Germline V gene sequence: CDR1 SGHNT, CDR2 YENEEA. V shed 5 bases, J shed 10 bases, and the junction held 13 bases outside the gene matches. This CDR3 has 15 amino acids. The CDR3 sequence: CASSRGGLVKAEQFF. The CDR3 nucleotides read TGTGCCAGCAGCAGGGGGGGACTAGTTAAGGCCGAGCAGTTCTTC.

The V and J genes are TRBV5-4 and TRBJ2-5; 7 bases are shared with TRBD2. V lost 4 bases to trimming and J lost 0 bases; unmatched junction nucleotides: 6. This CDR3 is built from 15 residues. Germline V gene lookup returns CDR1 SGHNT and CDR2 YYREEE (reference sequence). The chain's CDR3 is CASSVGAGDQETQYF. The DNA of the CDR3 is TGTGCCAGCAGCGTCGGTGCGGGGGACCAAGAGACCCAGTACTTC.

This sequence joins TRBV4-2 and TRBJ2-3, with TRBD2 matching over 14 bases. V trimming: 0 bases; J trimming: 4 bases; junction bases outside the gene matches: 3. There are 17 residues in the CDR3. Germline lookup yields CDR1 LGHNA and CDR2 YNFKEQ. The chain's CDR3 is CASSQEGTSGSSDTQYF. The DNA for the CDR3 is TGTGCCAGCAGCCAAGAGGGGACTAGCGGGAGTTCAGATACGCAGTATTTT.

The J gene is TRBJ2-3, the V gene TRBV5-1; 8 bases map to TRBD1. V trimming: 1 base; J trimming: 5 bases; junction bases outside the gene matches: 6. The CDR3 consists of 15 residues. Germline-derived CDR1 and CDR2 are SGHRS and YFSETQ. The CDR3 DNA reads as TGCGCCAGCAGCTTGAACGGACAGGGTAAAGATACGCAGTATTTT. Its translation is CASSLNGQGKDTQYF.

The CDR3 sequence: CASSKRVRPSTDTQYF. Written as DNA, the CDR3 is TGTGCCAGCAGCAAACGCGTCAGACCTTCCACAGATACGCAGTATTTT. The chain couples TRBV21-1 to TRBJ2-3. TRBV21-1 is flagged as a pseudogene. The CDR3 loop spans 16 amino acids.

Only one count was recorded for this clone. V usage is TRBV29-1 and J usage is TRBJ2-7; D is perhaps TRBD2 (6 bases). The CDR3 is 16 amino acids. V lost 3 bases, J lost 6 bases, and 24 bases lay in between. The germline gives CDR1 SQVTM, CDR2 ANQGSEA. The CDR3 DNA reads TGCAGCGTTGAGGCGGGAATTGAAGGGGTACGCGGCGAGCAGTACTTC. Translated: CSVEAGIEGVRGEQYF.